This is a list of T cell receptor beta chains from one sample in a study of PD-L1 blockade in urothelial cancer. Libraries were prepared by immunoSEQ multiplex PCR; TCRdb keeps only in-frame clonotypes and omits some of them. The sample lists about 100,000 clones; around 93% were seen once. The sequencing here drew on PBMCs, taken around atezolizumab (anti-PD-L1) treatment. These receptors came from a woman aged 80 or older with urothelial cancer. Each CDR3 is given with its conserved first and last residue. The D gene is left open where the match is weak. Only part of the rows carry a size: once, few, many, or a class if the clone is expanded.

V gene: TRBV25-1
J gene: TRBJ1-2
D gene: NA
CDR3 length: 14
clone size: few
CDR3 protein: CASSEWGQDYGYTF
CDR3 DNA: TGTGCCAGCAGTGAATGGGGACAAGACTATGGCTACACCTTC

V gene: TRBV4-1
J gene: TRBJ2-3
D gene: NA
CDR3 length: 15
clone size: NA
CDR3 protein: CASTRDPGGTDTQYF
CDR3 DNA: TGCGCCAGCACCCGGGATCCCGGTGGCACAGATACGCAGTATTTT

V gene: TRBV7-9
J gene: TRBJ1-1
D gene: NA
CDR3 length: 15
clone size: NA
CDR3 protein: CASSLVAGVNTEAFF
CDR3 DNA: TGTGCCAGCAGCTTAGTGGCAGGGGTGAACACTGAAGCTTTCTTT

V gene: TRBV19
J gene: TRBJ2-1
D gene: TRBD1
CDR3 length: 11
clone size: once
CDR3 protein: CATGQYNEQFF
CDR3 DNA: TGTGCCACGGGACAGTACAATGAGCAGTTCTTC

V gene: TRBV7-9
J gene: TRBJ1-1
D gene: NA
CDR3 length: 12
clone size: NA
CDR3 protein: CASSQANTEAFF
CDR3 DNA: TGTGCCAGCAGCCAAGCAAACACTGAAGCTTTCTTT

V gene: TRBV15
J gene: TRBJ2-3
D gene: NA
CDR3 length: 14
clone size: once
CDR3 protein: CATSRGERADTQYF
CDR3 DNA: TGTGCCACCAGCAGAGGCGAGCGGGCAGATACGCAGTATTTT

V gene: TRBV5-1
J gene: TRBJ2-5
D gene: TRBD1
CDR3 length: 14
clone size: NA
CDR3 protein: CASSSLGTGETQYF
CDR3 DNA: TGCGCCAGCAGCTCCCTAGGGACAGGAGAGACCCAGTACTTC

V gene: TRBV7-9
J gene: TRBJ2-1
D gene: TRBD2
CDR3 length: 16
clone size: NA
CDR3 protein: CASSSGLAGVYNEQFF
CDR3 DNA: TGTGCCAGCAGCTCAGGACTAGCGGGAGTCTACAATGAGCAGTTCTTC

V gene: TRBV14
J gene: TRBJ1-1
D gene: TRBD1
CDR3 length: 18
clone size: NA
CDR3 protein: CASSQDRSSTGGRAEAFF
CDR3 DNA: TGTGCCAGCAGCCAAGATAGGTCCTCGACAGGGGGCCGGGCTGAAGCTTTCTTT

V gene: TRBV28
J gene: TRBJ1-1
D gene: NA
CDR3 length: 15
clone size: NA
CDR3 protein: CASSYAGRQLYEAFF
CDR3 DNA: TGTGCCAGCAGCTATGCGGGACGGCAACTTTATGAAGCTTTCTTT

V gene: TRBV28
J gene: TRBJ2-5
D gene: NA
CDR3 length: 13
clone size: NA
CDR3 protein: CASSSGAIGAQYF
CDR3 DNA: TGTGCCAGCAGTTCAGGAGCGATAGGGGCCCAGTACTTC

V gene: TRBV19
J gene: TRBJ2-3
D gene: NA
CDR3 length: 15
clone size: NA
CDR3 protein: CASSIPLGGTDTQYF
CDR3 DNA: TGTGCCAGTAGTATTCCCCTCGGGGGCACAGATACGCAGTATTTT

V gene: TRBV10-2
J gene: TRBJ1-2
D gene: TRBD1
CDR3 length: 15
clone size: NA
CDR3 protein: CASTPNRDSVAGYTF
CDR3 DNA: TGCGCCAGCACCCCCAACCGGGACAGTGTCGCGGGCTACACCTTC

V gene: TRBV28
J gene: TRBJ1-1
D gene: NA
CDR3 length: 15
clone size: NA
CDR3 protein: CASNPPRAMNTEAFF
CDR3 DNA: TGTGCCAGCAACCCCCCGCGGGCTATGAACACTGAAGCTTTCTTT

V gene: TRBV28
J gene: TRBJ1-1
D gene: NA
CDR3 length: 14
clone size: few
CDR3 protein: CASSSGGKNTEAFF
CDR3 DNA: TGTGCCAGCAGTTCGGGGGGGAAGAACACTGAAGCTTTCTTT

V gene: TRBV10-1
J gene: TRBJ2-1
D gene: TRBD1
CDR3 length: 14
clone size: NA
CDR3 protein: CASSEGQGFPEQFF
CDR3 DNA: TGCGCCAGCAGTGAGGGACAGGGTTTCCCTGAGCAGTTCTTC

V gene: TRBV30
J gene: TRBJ2-1
D gene: TRBD2
CDR3 length: 16
clone size: NA
CDR3 protein: CAWSVGLAGVLDEQFF
CDR3 DNA: TGTGCCTGGAGTGTAGGCCTAGCGGGAGTCTTGGATGAGCAGTTCTTC

V gene: TRBV5-6
J gene: TRBJ1-5
D gene: TRBD1
CDR3 length: 17
clone size: NA
CDR3 protein: CASSLAGNRGGNQPQHF
CDR3 DNA: TGTGCCAGCAGCTTGGCCGGAAACAGGGGTGGCAATCAGCCCCAGCATTTT

V gene: TRBV13
J gene: TRBJ2-7
D gene: NA
CDR3 length: 14
clone size: NA
CDR3 protein: CASSPDGLAYEQYF
CDR3 DNA: TGTGCCAGCAGCCCAGACGGCCTAGCCTACGAGCAGTACTTC

V gene: TRBV28
J gene: TRBJ1-5
D gene: NA
CDR3 length: 17
clone size: NA
CDR3 protein: CASSRYRRSSSNQPQHF
CDR3 DNA: TGTGCCAGCAGTAGGTACCGGAGATCGAGTAGCAATCAGCCCCAGCATTTT

V gene: TRBV5-1
J gene: TRBJ2-1
D gene: TRBD2
CDR3 length: 15
clone size: NA
CDR3 protein: CASSPLGGSDGEQFF
CDR3 DNA: TGCGCCAGCAGCCCCCTGGGGGGGAGCGACGGTGAGCAGTTCTTC

V gene: TRBV5-5
J gene: TRBJ2-1
D gene: TRBD2
CDR3 length: 16
clone size: NA
CDR3 protein: CASSRGTSGPYNEQFF
CDR3 DNA: TGTGCCAGCAGCAGAGGGACTAGCGGTCCTTACAATGAGCAGTTCTTC

V gene: TRBV15
J gene: TRBJ2-5
D gene: TRBD2
CDR3 length: 16
clone size: NA
CDR3 protein: CATSTLRAGAQETQYF
CDR3 DNA: TGTGCCACCAGCACCCTAAGGGCGGGAGCTCAGGAGACCCAGTACTTC

V gene: TRBV5-1
J gene: TRBJ2-1
D gene: NA
CDR3 length: 15
clone size: NA
CDR3 protein: CASSLDRVGDNEQFF
CDR3 DNA: TGCGCCAGCAGCTTGGACAGGGTTGGGGACAATGAGCAGTTCTTC

V gene: TRBV18
J gene: TRBJ2-3
D gene: NA
CDR3 length: 15
clone size: NA
CDR3 protein: CASSPEATSTDTQYF
CDR3 DNA: TGTGCCAGCTCACCAGAGGCGACTAGCACAGATACGCAGTATTTT

V gene: TRBV10-1
J gene: TRBJ2-1
D gene: TRBD1
CDR3 length: 14
clone size: NA
CDR3 protein: CASSGGRGIDEQFF
CDR3 DNA: TGCGCCAGCAGTGGTGGCAGGGGGATCGATGAGCAGTTCTTC

V gene: TRBV7-8
J gene: TRBJ2-2
D gene: TRBD1
CDR3 length: 15
clone size: once
CDR3 protein: CASSLRTGDTGELFF
CDR3 DNA: TGTGCCAGCAGCTTACGGACAGGGGACACCGGGGAGCTGTTTTTT

V gene: TRBV6-1
J gene: TRBJ1-2
D gene: TRBD1
CDR3 length: 14
clone size: few
CDR3 protein: CASSSRTGRDGYTF
CDR3 DNA: TGTGCCAGCAGTTCCCGGACAGGGAGAGACGGCTACACCTTC

V gene: TRBV19
J gene: TRBJ2-1
D gene: TRBD2
CDR3 length: 20
clone size: NA
CDR3 protein: CASSIPPAGTRSLSHNEQFF
CDR3 DNA: TGTGCCAGTAGTATCCCCCCCGCCGGGACTAGAAGCCTGTCGCACAATGAGCAGTTCTTC

V gene: TRBV25-1
J gene: TRBJ1-5
D gene: NA
CDR3 length: 15
clone size: NA
CDR3 protein: CASSESAISNQPQHF
CDR3 DNA: TGTGCCAGCAGTGAGTCCGCGATAAGCAATCAGCCCCAGCATTTT

V gene: TRBV19
J gene: TRBJ1-2
D gene: NA
CDR3 length: 15
clone size: NA
CDR3 protein: CASSIDSSGIYGYTF
CDR3 DNA: TGTGCCAGTAGTATAGATTCGAGCGGAATCTATGGCTACACCTTC

V gene: TRBV7-9
J gene: TRBJ2-7
D gene: TRBD1
CDR3 length: 13
clone size: NA
CDR3 protein: CATCLGQGYEQYF
CDR3 DNA: TGTGCCACCTGTTTGGGACAGGGTTACGAGCAGTACTTC

V gene: TRBV5-4
J gene: TRBJ2-2
D gene: NA
CDR3 length: 16
clone size: NA
CDR3 protein: CASSLEEYTNTGELFF
CDR3 DNA: TGTGCCAGCAGCTTGGAGGAGTACACGAACACCGGGGAGCTGTTTTTT

V gene: TRBV9
J gene: TRBJ2-5
D gene: NA
CDR3 length: 14
clone size: NA
CDR3 protein: CASSMGHLQETQYF
CDR3 DNA: TGTGCCAGCAGCATGGGACACCTCCAAGAGACCCAGTACTTC

V gene: TRBV5-6
J gene: TRBJ1-5
D gene: TRBD1
CDR3 length: 15
clone size: NA
CDR3 protein: CASSWGQLSNQPQHF
CDR3 DNA: TGTGCCAGCAGCTGGGGACAGCTGAGCAATCAGCCCCAGCATTTT

V gene: TRBV5-1
J gene: TRBJ2-7
D gene: TRBD2
CDR3 length: 15
clone size: once
CDR3 protein: CASSVGASGPYEQYF
CDR3 DNA: TGCGCCAGCAGCGTGGGGGCTAGCGGGCCCTACGAGCAGTACTTC

V gene: TRBV6-1
J gene: TRBJ2-3
D gene: TRBD2
CDR3 length: 17
clone size: NA
CDR3 protein: CASSEAGQRERTDTQYF
CDR3 DNA: TGTGCCAGCAGTGAAGCGGGCCAGCGGGAGCGAACAGATACGCAGTATTTT

V gene: TRBV10-1
J gene: TRBJ1-2
D gene: TRBD1
CDR3 length: 13
clone size: NA
CDR3 protein: CASSDSGQRGYTF
CDR3 DNA: TGCGCCAGCAGTGATTCGGGACAGCGAGGCTACACCTTC

V gene: TRBV10-2
J gene: TRBJ2-2
D gene: NA
CDR3 length: 16
clone size: NA
CDR3 protein: CASSESGPSVGGELFF
CDR3 DNA: TGCGCCAGCAGTGAGTCGGGGCCTTCGGTTGGCGGGGAGCTGTTTTTT

V gene: TRBV19
J gene: TRBJ1-5
D gene: TRBD1
CDR3 length: 17
clone size: once
CDR3 protein: CASSLGQGGSIFGPQHF
CDR3 DNA: TGTGCCAGTAGTCTCGGACAGGGGGGCAGTATTTTTGGACCCCAGCATTTT

V gene: TRBV19
J gene: TRBJ1-2
D gene: TRBD1
CDR3 length: 12
clone size: NA
CDR3 protein: CASSIVGQATTF
CDR3 DNA: TGTGCCAGTAGTATTGTGGGACAGGCTACCACCTTC

V gene: TRBV11-1
J gene: TRBJ1-1
D gene: TRBD1
CDR3 length: 15
clone size: few
CDR3 protein: CASSRPGTAHTEAFF
CDR3 DNA: TGTGCCAGCAGCCGTCCCGGGACAGCCCACACTGAAGCTTTCTTT

V gene: TRBV9
J gene: TRBJ2-7
D gene: NA
CDR3 length: 15
clone size: NA
CDR3 protein: CASSVAAGPAYEQYF
CDR3 DNA: TGTGCCAGCAGCGTAGCGGCGGGCCCGGCCTACGAGCAGTACTTC

V gene: TRBV19
J gene: TRBJ2-7
D gene: TRBD2
CDR3 length: 16
clone size: NA
CDR3 protein: CASSDRTSGGSYEQYF
CDR3 DNA: TGTGCCAGTAGTGACCGAACTAGCGGGGGATCCTACGAGCAGTACTTC

V gene: TRBV28
J gene: TRBJ1-4
D gene: NA
CDR3 length: 15
clone size: NA
CDR3 protein: CASIPGGPGREKLFF
CDR3 DNA: TGTGCCAGCATCCCCGGAGGGCCCGGGCGGGAAAAACTGTTTTTT

V gene: TRBV9
J gene: TRBJ2-1
D gene: TRBD1
CDR3 length: 16
clone size: NA
CDR3 protein: CASSVAGDRYYNEQFF
CDR3 DNA: TGTGCCAGCAGCGTAGCTGGGGACAGGTACTACAATGAGCAGTTCTTC

V gene: TRBV9
J gene: TRBJ1-5
D gene: NA
CDR3 length: 15
clone size: NA
CDR3 protein: CASSKQGGSNQPQHF
CDR3 DNA: TGTGCCAGCAGCAAACAGGGTGGGAGCAATCAGCCCCAGCATTTT

V gene: TRBV2
J gene: TRBJ2-5
D gene: TRBD2
CDR3 length: 16
clone size: NA
CDR3 protein: CASSVYSGLAGGTQYF
CDR3 DNA: TGTGCCAGCAGTGTATACTCGGGACTAGCGGGAGGGACCCAGTACTTC

V gene: TRBV28
J gene: TRBJ1-2
D gene: TRBD1
CDR3 length: 12
clone size: NA
CDR3 protein: CASSPGQYGYTF
CDR3 DNA: TGTGCCAGCAGTCCGGGACAGTATGGCTACACCTTC

V gene: TRBV14
J gene: TRBJ2-2
D gene: TRBD2
CDR3 length: 17
clone size: NA
CDR3 protein: CASSQAFTSGRTGELFF
CDR3 DNA: TGTGCCAGCAGCCAAGCCTTCACTAGCGGGAGGACCGGGGAGCTGTTTTTT

V gene: TRBV19
J gene: TRBJ1-2
D gene: NA
CDR3 length: 15
clone size: NA
CDR3 protein: CASSRRTGGASGYTF
CDR3 DNA: TGTGCCAGTAGTAGAAGGACGGGCGGGGCTAGTGGCTACACCTTC

V gene: TRBV19
J gene: TRBJ1-5
D gene: NA
CDR3 length: 16
clone size: NA
CDR3 protein: CASSIRLDSLIQPQHF
CDR3 DNA: TGTGCCAGTAGTATAAGATTAGACAGCCTCATTCAGCCCCAGCATTTT

V gene: TRBV11-2
J gene: TRBJ1-1
D gene: TRBD1
CDR3 length: 14
clone size: NA
CDR3 protein: CASASQGAVAEAFF
CDR3 DNA: TGTGCCAGCGCGAGTCAGGGGGCGGTCGCTGAAGCTTTCTTT

V gene: TRBV27
J gene: TRBJ2-1
D gene: TRBD2
CDR3 length: 20
clone size: NA
CDR3 protein: CASSPLTSGRGIGTYNEQFF
CDR3 DNA: TGTGCCAGCAGTCCACTGACTAGCGGGAGGGGGATCGGCACCTACAATGAGCAGTTCTTC

V gene: TRBV9
J gene: TRBJ2-2
D gene: NA
CDR3 length: 16
clone size: NA
CDR3 protein: CASRGTGTDNTGELFF
CDR3 DNA: TGTGCCAGCAGAGGAACCGGGACTGACAACACCGGGGAGCTGTTTTTT

V gene: TRBV5-6
J gene: TRBJ2-7
D gene: NA
CDR3 length: 14
clone size: once
CDR3 protein: CASSLGQGSYEQYF
CDR3 DNA: TGTGCCAGCAGCTTGGGGCAGGGCTCCTACGAGCAGTACTTC

V gene: TRBV18
J gene: TRBJ2-7
D gene: NA
CDR3 length: 13
clone size: NA
CDR3 protein: CASSPLSTAGEYF
CDR3 DNA: TGTGCCAGCTCACCACTTTCAACAGCAGGGGAGTACTTC

V gene: TRBV25-1
J gene: TRBJ1-1
D gene: NA
CDR3 length: 13
clone size: few
CDR3 protein: CASSGHMNTEAFF
CDR3 DNA: TGTGCCAGCAGCGGACACATGAACACTGAAGCTTTCTTT